This record covers a single T cell receptor (beta chain). Germline CDR1 reads SGHDN; CDR2 reads FVKESK. The CDR3 runs to 13 residues. Trimming took off 6 bases at V and 8 bases at J, with 16 bases between the two ends. Produced via immunoSEQ multiplex PCR; TCRdb's table is partial and in-frame only. Of under 200,000 clones in the sample, 75% to 85% were seen once. The record originates from a study of blood T cell repertoires in COVID-19. Across the whole study: T cells, B-cell-depleted T cells, or PBMCs provided the cDNA or gDNA that served as material.

This chain joins TRBV14 and TRBJ1-2; D remains ambiguous. The sequence came from a human donor in a cohort sampled during active COVID-19. The source material was peripheral blood. As DNA, the CDR3 is TGTGCCAGCAGTCTCTACCTTGGGCTCGGCTACACCTTC. Its translation is CASSLYLGLGYTF.